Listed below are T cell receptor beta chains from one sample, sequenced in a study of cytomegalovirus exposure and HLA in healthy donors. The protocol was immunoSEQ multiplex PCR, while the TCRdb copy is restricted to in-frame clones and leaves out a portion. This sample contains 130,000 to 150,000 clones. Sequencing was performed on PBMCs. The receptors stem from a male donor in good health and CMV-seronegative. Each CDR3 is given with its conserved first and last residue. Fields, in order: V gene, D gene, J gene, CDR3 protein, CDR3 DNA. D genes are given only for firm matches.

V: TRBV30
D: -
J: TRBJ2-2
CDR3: CAWSVRGGELFF
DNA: TGTGCCTGGAGTGTACGAGGCGGGGAGCTGTTTTTT

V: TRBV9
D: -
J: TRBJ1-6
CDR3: CASSVTGWNSPLHF
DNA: TGTGCCAGCAGCGTCACAGGGTGGAATTCACCCCTCCACTTT

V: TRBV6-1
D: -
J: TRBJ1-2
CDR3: CASRETVDTTNYGYTF
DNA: TGTGCCAGCAGAGAAACCGTCGACACCACTAACTATGGCTACACCTTC

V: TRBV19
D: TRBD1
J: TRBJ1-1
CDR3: CASSIIGDRENTEAFF
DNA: TGTGCCAGTAGTATAATCGGGGACAGGGAAAACACTGAAGCTTTCTTT

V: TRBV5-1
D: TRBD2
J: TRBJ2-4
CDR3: CASSLVGGGLKNIQYF
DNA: TGCGCCAGCAGCTTGGTGGGGGGGGGTCTAAAGAACATTCAGTACTTC

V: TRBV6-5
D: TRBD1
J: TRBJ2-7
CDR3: CASSYDRGQMDF
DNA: TGTGCCAGCAGTTATGACAGGGGGCAGATGGACTTC

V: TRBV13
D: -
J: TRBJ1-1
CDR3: CASSQSQGTEAFF
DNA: TGTGCCAGCAGCCAAAGCCAGGGGACTGAAGCTTTCTTT

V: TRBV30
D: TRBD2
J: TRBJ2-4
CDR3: CAWSSGRSGKNIQYF
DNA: TGTGCCTGGAGTAGCGGGAGATCCGGCAAAAACATTCAGTACTTC

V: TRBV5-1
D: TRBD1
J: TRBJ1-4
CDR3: CASSVLGQGGEKLFF
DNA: TGCGCCAGCAGCGTCCTGGGACAGGGAGGCGAAAAACTGTTTTTT

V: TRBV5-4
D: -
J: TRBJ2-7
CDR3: CASSLEATGAYEQYF
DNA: TGTGCCAGCAGCTTGGAGGCGACAGGAGCCTACGAGCAGTACTTC

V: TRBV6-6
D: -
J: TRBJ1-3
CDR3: CASSPNRESGNTIYF
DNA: TGTGCCAGCAGTCCAAACAGGGAGTCTGGAAACACCATATATTTT

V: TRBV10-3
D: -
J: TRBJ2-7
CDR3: CAIKGGNELYEQYF
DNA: TGTGCCATCAAAGGCGGGAACGAGCTATACGAGCAGTACTTC

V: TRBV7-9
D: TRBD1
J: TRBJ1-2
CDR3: CASSAWDRDHGYTF
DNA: TGTGCCAGCAGCGCCTGGGACAGGGATCATGGCTACACCTTC

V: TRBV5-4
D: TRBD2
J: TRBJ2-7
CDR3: CASSASQGSGRDHEQYF
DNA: TGTGCCAGCAGCGCAAGTCAGGGTAGCGGGAGGGACCACGAGCAGTACTTC

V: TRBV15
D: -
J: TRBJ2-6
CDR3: CATSRGGSGANVLTF
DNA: TGTGCCACCAGCAGAGGGGGCTCCGGGGCCAACGTCCTGACTTTC

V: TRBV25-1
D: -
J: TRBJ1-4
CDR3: CASRDLGGATNEKLFF
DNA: TGTGCCAGCAGGGACCTCGGAGGAGCAACTAATGAAAAACTGTTTTTT

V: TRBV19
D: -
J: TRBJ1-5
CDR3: CASSIGGGINQPQHF
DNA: TGTGCCAGTAGTATCGGGGGAGGGATTAATCAGCCCCAGCATTTT

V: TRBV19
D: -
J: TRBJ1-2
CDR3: CASSISPSGGYTF
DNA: TGTGCCAGTAGTATATCACCGAGCGGTGGCTACACCTTC

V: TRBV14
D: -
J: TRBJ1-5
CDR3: CASSQGLGQPQHF
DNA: TGTGCCAGCAGCCAAGGGCTTGGTCAGCCCCAGCATTTT

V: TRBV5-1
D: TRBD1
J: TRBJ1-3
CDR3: CASNTGVGNTIYF
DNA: TGCGCCAGTAATACAGGGGTCGGAAACACCATATATTTT

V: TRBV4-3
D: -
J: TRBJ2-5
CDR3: CASSQDGTGRETQYF
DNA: TGCGCCAGCAGCCAAGATGGCACAGGGCGGGAGACCCAGTACTTC

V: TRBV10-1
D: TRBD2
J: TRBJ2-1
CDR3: CASSEALAGAKNEQFF
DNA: TGCGCCAGCAGTGAGGCCCTAGCGGGAGCTAAGAATGAGCAGTTCTTC

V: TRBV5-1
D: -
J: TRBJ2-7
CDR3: CASSNPGGPPNEQYF
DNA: TGCGCCAGCAGCAACCCTGGAGGGCCTCCAAACGAGCAGTACTTC